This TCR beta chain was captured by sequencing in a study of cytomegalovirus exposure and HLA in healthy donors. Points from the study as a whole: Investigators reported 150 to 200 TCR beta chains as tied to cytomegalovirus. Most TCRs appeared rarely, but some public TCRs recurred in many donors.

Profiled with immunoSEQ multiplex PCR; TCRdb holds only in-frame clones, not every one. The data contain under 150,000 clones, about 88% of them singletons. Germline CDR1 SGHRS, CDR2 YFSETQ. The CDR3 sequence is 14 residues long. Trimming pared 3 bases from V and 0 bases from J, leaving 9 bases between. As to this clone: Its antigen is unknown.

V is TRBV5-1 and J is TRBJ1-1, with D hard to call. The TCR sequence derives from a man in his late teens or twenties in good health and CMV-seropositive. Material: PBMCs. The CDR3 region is CASSSFTLNTEAFF. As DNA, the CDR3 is TGCGCCAGCAGCTCATTTACATTGAACACTGAAGCTTTCTTT.